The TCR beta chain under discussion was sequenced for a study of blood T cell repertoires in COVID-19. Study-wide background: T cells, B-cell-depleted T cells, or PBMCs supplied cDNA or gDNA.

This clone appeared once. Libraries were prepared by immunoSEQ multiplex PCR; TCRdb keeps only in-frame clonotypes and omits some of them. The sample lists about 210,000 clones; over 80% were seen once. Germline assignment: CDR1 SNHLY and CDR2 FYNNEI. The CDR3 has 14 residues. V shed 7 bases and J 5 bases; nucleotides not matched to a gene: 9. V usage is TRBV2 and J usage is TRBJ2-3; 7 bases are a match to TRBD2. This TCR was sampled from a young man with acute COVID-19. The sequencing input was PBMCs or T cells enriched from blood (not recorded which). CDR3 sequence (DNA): TGTGCCAGCATCCCAGCGGGATCGGGAGATACGCAGTATTTT. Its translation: CASIPAGSGDTQYF.